This T cell receptor (beta chain) originates from a study of blood T cell repertoires in COVID-19. Within 2 weeks before study entry, exposed participants met a COVID-19 case. Sequencing was performed with immunoSEQ multiplex PCR; in TCRdb, only in-frame clones are kept and a portion is missing. The sample has 250,000 or so clones, over 75% seen once. The CDR3 covers 15 residues. Looked up from germline, CDR1 is SGHRS and CDR2 is YFSETQ. V was pared by 5 bases and J by 3 bases, with 12 bases between. What was sequenced was PBMCs or T cells enriched from blood (not recorded which). V and J are TRBV5-1 and TRBJ1-6, with D unresolved. The receptor was derived from a woman in her thirties who had been exposed to COVID-19. DNA of the CDR3: TGCGCCAGCAGGAACAGTGAAAGCTATAATTCACCCCTCCACTTT. Its protein product is CASRNSESYNSPLHF.